This entry lists 8 T cell receptor beta chains sequenced from one sample in a study of T cell responses to AZD1222 COVID-19 vaccine (TCRdb year 2021). What the time point label conveys for this sample: baseline before first vaccination. Library construction relied on the immunoSEQ multiplex PCR assay. The table comes from immuneACCESS by way of TCRdb, which keeps in-frame sequences with V and J called. Part of the clones is missing from these tables; in studies checked, under half for an unresolved V gene and the rest for unknown reasons. The sample has 84,000 or so clones on record, nearly 90% of them singletons. In total, the top ten clones hold about 1.4% of the sample. The specimen was peripheral blood, collected on day 0 of AZD1222 vaccination. These receptors were collected from an adult in good health.

This clone was observed once. The rearrangement joins TRBV29-1 to TRBJ2-2, with D perhaps assigned TRBD1 or TRBD2 (5 bases each). The CDR3 extends over 14 amino acids. The germline V and J ends were trimmed by 7 bases and 4 bases, with 16 bases remaining between them. Germline CDR1 and CDR2: SQVTM and ANQGSEA. The CDR3 protein is CSARDSGGTGELFF. As DNA, the CDR3 is TGCAGCGCCAGAGACAGTGGGGGCACCGGGGAGCTGTTTTTT.

This clone was seen a handful of times. The CDR3 bases are TGTGCCAGCAGCTTACAGACAGGGGGCTCTGGCTACACCTTC. Its translation: CASSLQTGGSGYTF. This chain uses TRBV11-2 with TRBJ1-2; 10 bases fit TRBD1. V was clipped by 2 bases and J by 7 bases; unmatched bases: 4. The germline CDR1 and CDR2 sequences are SGHAT and FQNNGV. CDR3 length: 14 amino acids.

This rearrangement joins TRBV5-5 to TRBJ2-7; 9 bases are shared with TRBD1. V shed 4 bases, J shed 5 bases, and the junction held 1 base outside the gene matches. Looked up from germline, CDR1 is SGHKS and CDR2 is YYEKEE (reference sequence). The CDR3 length is 12 residues. The CDR3 DNA sequence: TGTGCCAGCAGCCGGACAGGGGACGAGCAGTACTTC. Encoded protein: CASSRTGDEQYF.

J is TRBJ2-5 and V is TRBV28; TRBD2 might be the D (6 bases). This CDR3 comprises 13 residues. Trimming left V 1 base short and J 4 bases short, with 7 bases between. Germline CDR1 reads MDHEN; CDR2 reads SYDVKM. The CDR3 DNA reads TGTGCCAGCAGTTTATTGGGGGGAGAGACCCAGTACTTC. This gives the protein CASSLLGGETQYF.

The chain uses TRBV9 and TRBJ2-1; TRBD1 is a possible D gene (5 bases). CDR3 size: 16 residues. V was trimmed by 3 bases and J by 8 bases, leaving 21 bases between them. Germline assignment: CDR1 SGDLS and CDR2 YYNGEE. CDR3 residues: CASSAQFRTPPDEQFF. As DNA, the CDR3 is TGTGCCAGCAGCGCCCAATTCAGGACACCACCTGATGAGCAGTTCTTC.

The chain employs TRBV19 and TRBJ1-5; the D gene is possibly TRBD1 (5 bases). The ends were cut back, 3 bases at V and 1 base at J, with 19 bases in the middle. Germline CDR1 and CDR2: LNHDA and SQIVND (reference sequence). The CDR3 covers 18 residues. The CDR3 DNA reads TGTGCCAGTAGTATCGAAAAGGGACGGGCTCCCAGCAATCAGCCCCAGCATTTT. Its protein is CASSIEKGRAPSNQPQHF.

This sequence joins TRBV3-1 (or the pseudogene TRBV3-2) and TRBJ1-5; 7 bases are shared with TRBD1. Germline V gene sequence: CDR1 LGHDT, CDR2 YNNKEL (reference sequence). The CDR3 contains 15 residues. Trimming at V came to 4 bases and at J to 4 bases, leaving 7 bases not matched to a gene. CDR3 nucleotides: TGTGCCAGCAGCCCCAATGACAGGGCTAATCAGCCCCAGCATTTT. Amino acids: CASSPNDRANQPQHF.

This chain uses TRBV18 with TRBJ1-6; the D gene is possibly TRBD1 (6 bases). Germline V CDR1 and CDR2: KGHSH, LQKENI. The CDR3 covers 15 residues. Trimming left V 4 bases short and J 5 bases short, with 12 bases between. CDR3 sequence: CASSLRDIDNSPLHF. In DNA, the CDR3 is TGTGCCAGCTCACTCCGGGACATAGATAATTCACCCCTCCACTTT. The entire variable domain, with the rest obtained from reference TRBV18 and TRBJ1-6, is as follows: NAGVMQNPRHLVRRRGQEARLRCSPMKGHSHVYWYRQLPEEGLKFMVYLQKENIIDESGMPKERFSAEFPKEGPSILRIQQVVRGDSAAYFCASSLRDIDNSPLHFGNGTRLTVT.